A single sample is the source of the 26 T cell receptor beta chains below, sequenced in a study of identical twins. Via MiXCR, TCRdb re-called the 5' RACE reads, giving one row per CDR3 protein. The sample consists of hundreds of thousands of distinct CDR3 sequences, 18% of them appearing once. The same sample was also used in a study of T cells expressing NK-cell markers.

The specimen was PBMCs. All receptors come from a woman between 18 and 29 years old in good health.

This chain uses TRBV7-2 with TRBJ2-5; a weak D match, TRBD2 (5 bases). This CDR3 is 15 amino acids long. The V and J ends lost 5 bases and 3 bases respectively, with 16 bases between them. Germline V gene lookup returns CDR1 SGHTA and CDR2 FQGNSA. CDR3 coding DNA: TGTGCCAGCAGCCCCGGGGTAGCGTGGGAAGAGACCCAGTACTTC. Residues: CASSPGVAWEETQYF.

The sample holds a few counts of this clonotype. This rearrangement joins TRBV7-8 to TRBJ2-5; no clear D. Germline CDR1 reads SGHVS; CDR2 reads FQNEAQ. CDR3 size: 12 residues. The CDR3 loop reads CAYHPYQETQYF. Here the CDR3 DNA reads TGTGCGTACCACCCCTACCAAGAGACCCAGTACTTC.

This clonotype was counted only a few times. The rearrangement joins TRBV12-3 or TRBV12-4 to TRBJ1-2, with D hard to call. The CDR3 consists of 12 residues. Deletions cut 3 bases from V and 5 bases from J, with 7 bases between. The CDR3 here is CASSFEEYGYTF. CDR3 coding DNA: TGTGCCAGCAGTTTTGAGGAGTATGGCTACACCTTC.

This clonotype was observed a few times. CDR3 in DNA: TGTGCCAGCAGTCGGGGACACCCGAACACCGGGGAGCTGTTTTTT. Encoded protein: CASSRGHPNTGELFF. This sequence joins TRBV6-1 and TRBJ2-2; D possibly corresponds to TRBD1 (6 bases). The V and J ends lost 5 bases and 0 bases respectively, with 10 bases between them. There are 15 residues in the CDR3. Germline-derived CDR1 and CDR2 are MNHNS and SASEGT.

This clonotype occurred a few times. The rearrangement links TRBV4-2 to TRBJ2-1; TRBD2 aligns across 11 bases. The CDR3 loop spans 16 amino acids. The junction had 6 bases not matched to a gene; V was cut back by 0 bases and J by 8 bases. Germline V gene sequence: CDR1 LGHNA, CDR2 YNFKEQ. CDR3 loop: CASSQDTSGRWDEQFF. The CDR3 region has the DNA TGTGCCAGCAGCCAAGATACTAGCGGGAGATGGGATGAGCAGTTCTTC.

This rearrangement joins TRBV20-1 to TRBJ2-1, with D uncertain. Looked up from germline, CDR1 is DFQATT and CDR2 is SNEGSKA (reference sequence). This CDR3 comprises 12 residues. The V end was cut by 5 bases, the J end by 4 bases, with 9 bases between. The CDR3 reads CSAQRKYNEQFF. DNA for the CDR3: TGCAGTGCTCAACGGAAGTACAATGAGCAGTTCTTC.

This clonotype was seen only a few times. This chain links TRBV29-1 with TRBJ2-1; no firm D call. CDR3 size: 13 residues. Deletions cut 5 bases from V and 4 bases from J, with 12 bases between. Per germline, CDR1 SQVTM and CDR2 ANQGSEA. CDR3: CSVRSSLYNEQFF. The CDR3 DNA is TGCAGCGTTCGCAGTAGCTTGTACAATGAGCAGTTCTTC.

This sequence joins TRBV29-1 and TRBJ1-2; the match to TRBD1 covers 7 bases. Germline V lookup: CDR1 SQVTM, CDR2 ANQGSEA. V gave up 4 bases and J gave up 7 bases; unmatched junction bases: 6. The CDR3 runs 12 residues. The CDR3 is CSVGTGRGGYTF. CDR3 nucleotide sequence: TGCAGCGTTGGGACAGGTCGGGGTGGCTACACCTTC.

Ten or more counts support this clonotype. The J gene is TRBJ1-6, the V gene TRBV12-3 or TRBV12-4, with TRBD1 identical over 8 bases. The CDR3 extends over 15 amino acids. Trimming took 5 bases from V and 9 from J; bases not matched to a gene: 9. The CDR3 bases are TGTGCCAGCAGTATACGACAGGGGCAGAGTTCACCCCTCCACTTT. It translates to CASSIRQGQSSPLHF.

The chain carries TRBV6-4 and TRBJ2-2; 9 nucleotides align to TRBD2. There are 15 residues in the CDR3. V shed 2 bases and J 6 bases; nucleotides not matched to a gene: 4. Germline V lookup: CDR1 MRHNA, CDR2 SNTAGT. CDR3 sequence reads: CASSDEAGGPGELFF. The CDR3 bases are TGTGCCAGCAGTGACGAAGCGGGGGGCCCCGGGGAGCTGTTTTTT.

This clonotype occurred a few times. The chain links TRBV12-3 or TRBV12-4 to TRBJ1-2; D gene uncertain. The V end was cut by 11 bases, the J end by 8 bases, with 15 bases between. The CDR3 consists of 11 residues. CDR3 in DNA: TGTGCCGGCAAGGGCGGCGAGGGCTACACCTTC. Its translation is CAGKGGEGYTF.

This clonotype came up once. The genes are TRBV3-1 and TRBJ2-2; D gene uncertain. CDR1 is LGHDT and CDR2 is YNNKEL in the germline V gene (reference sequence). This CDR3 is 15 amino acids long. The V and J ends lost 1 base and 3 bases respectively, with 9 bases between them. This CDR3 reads CASSQGGLDTGELFF. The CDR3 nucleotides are TGTGCCAGCAGCCAAGGGGGTCTGGACACCGGGGAGCTGTTTTTT. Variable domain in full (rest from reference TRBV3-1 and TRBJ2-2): DTAVSQTPKYLVTQMGNDKSIKCEQNLGHDTMYWYKQDSKKFLKIMFSYNNKELIINETVPNRFSPKSPDKAHLNLHINSLELGDSAVYFCASSQGGLDTGELFFGEGSRLTVL.

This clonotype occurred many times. CDR3 DNA sequence: TGTGCCAGCAGTTCATCAGCAGAGACCCAGTACTTC. The encoded protein is CASSSSAETQYF. The V gene is TRBV6-5, the J gene TRBJ2-5; D not certain. Deletions cut 4 bases from V and 4 bases from J, with 7 bases between. Germline lookup yields CDR1 MNHEY and CDR2 SVGAGI. CDR3 length equals 12 residues.

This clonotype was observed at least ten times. CDR3 protein: CASSPQGSNQPQHF. The CDR3, as DNA: TGTGCCAGCAGTCCACAGGGCTCTAATCAGCCCCAGCATTTT. This chain connects TRBV12-3 or TRBV12-4 to TRBJ1-5; D possibly corresponds to TRBD1 (6 bases). CDR3 size: 14 residues. V lost 5 bases, J lost 4 bases, and 12 bases lay in between.

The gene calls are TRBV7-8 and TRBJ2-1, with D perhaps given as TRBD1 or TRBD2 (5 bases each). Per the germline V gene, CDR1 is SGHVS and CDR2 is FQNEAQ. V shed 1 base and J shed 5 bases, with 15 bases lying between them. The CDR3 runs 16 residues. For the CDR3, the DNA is TGTGCCAGCAGCTTAGGAGGGGCGCTACTGCACAATGAGCAGTTCTTC. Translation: CASSLGGALLHNEQFF.

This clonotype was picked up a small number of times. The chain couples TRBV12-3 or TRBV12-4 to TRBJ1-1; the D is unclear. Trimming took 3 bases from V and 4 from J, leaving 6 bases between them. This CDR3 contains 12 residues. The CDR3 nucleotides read TGTGCCAGCAGTTTTAGGCTCACTGAAGCTTTCTTT. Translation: CASSFRLTEAFF.

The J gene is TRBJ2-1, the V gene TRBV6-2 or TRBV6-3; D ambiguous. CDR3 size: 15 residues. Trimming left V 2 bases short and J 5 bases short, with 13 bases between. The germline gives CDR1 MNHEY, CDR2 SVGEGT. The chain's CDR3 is CASSYVARRNNEQFF. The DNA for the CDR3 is TGTGCCAGCAGTTACGTCGCAAGAAGAAACAATGAGCAGTTCTTC.

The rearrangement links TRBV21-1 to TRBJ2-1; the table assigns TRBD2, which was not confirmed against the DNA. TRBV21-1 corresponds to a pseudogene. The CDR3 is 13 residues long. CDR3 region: CARRLAGIYEQFF. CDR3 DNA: TGTGCCAGACGACTAGCGGGTATCTATGAGCAGTTCTTC.

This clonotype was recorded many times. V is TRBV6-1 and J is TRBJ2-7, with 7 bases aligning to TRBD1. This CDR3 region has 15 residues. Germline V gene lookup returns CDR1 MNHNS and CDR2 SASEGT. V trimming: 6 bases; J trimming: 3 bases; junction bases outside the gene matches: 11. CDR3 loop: CASRITGTDIYEQYF. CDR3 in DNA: TGTGCCAGCAGAATAACCGGGACAGACATCTACGAGCAGTACTTC.

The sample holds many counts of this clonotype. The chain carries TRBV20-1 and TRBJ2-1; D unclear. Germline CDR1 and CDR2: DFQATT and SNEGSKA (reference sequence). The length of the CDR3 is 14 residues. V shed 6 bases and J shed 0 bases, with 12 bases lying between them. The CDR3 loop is CSAQGRTSYNEQFF. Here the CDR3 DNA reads TGCAGTGCCCAAGGACGCACCTCCTACAATGAGCAGTTCTTC.

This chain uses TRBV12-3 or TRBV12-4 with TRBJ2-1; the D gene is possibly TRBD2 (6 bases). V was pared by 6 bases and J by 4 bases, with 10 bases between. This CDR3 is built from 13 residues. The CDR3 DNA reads TGTGCCAGCAGGGGGGGATTTTACAATGAGCAGTTCTTC. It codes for CASRGGFYNEQFF.

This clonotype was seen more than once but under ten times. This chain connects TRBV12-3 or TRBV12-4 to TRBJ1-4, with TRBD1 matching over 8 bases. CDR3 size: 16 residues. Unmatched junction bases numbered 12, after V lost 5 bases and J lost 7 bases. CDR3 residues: CASSIRGQGQTEKLFF. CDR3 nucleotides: TGTGCCAGCAGTATACGCGGACAGGGACAAACTGAAAAACTGTTTTTT.

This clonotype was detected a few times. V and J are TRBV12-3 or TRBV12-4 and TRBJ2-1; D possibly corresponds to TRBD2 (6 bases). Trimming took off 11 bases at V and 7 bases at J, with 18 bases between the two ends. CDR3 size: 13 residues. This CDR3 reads CAAARGGWNEQFF. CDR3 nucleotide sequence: TGTGCCGCGGCAAGGGGAGGTTGGAATGAGCAGTTCTTC.

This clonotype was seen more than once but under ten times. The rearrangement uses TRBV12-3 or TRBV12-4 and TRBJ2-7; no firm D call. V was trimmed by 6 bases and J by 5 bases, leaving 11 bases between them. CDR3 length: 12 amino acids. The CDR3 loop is CASRSLLDEQYF. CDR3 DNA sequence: TGTGCCAGCAGATCTCTCTTGGACGAGCAGTACTTC.

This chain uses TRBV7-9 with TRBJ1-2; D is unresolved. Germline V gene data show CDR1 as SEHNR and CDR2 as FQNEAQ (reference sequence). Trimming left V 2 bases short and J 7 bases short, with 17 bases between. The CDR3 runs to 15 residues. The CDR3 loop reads CASSLRPDGSVGYTF. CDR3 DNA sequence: TGTGCCAGCAGCTTAAGGCCGGACGGGTCCGTTGGCTACACCTTC.

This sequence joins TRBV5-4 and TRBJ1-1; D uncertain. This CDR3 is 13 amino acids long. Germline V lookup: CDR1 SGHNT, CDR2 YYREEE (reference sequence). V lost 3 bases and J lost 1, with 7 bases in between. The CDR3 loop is CASSSPGNTEAFF. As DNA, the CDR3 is TGTGCCAGCAGCTCGCCGGGGAACACTGAAGCTTTCTTT.